Listed here are 32 T cell receptor beta chains from one sample, sequenced in a study of blood T cell repertoires in COVID-19 (TCRdb year 2020). The library relied on the immunoSEQ multiplex PCR assay. TCRdb's version of the immuneACCESS table is confined to in-frame rearrangements and falls short of the full clone set. An unresolved V gene accounts for under half of the shortfall where checked; the remainder is of unknown origin. The sample records 250,000 to 350,000 clones, around nine tenths of which are singletons. The ten most abundant clones make up 2.5% to 3.5% of the sample. The sample consisted of PBMCs or T cells enriched from blood (not recorded which). The receptors originated from a woman aged 45 to 65 who had been exposed to COVID-19.

The chain joins TRBV28 to TRBJ2-7; 9 nucleotides line up with TRBD1. V lost 3 bases to trimming and J lost 2 bases; unmatched junction nucleotides: 5. This CDR3 contains 15 residues. Germline V gene lookup returns CDR1 MDHEN and CDR2 SYDVKM. CDR3 sequence reads: CASSFPGQGPYEQYF. For the CDR3, the DNA is TGTGCCAGCAGTTTTCCGGGACAGGGACCCTACGAGCAGTACTTC.

The V call is TRBV7-8, the J call TRBJ2-1; 10 positions agree with TRBD2. The V gene's germline CDR1 is SGHVS and CDR2 FQNEAQ. This CDR3 contains 15 residues. J gave up 8 bases and V 5 bases, and 9 bases lay outside the gene matches. In DNA form, the CDR3 reads TGTGCCAGCAGCCCCCCCCTAGCGGGGGTTTATGAGCAGTTCTTC. Its translation: CASSPPLAGVYEQFF.

The V call is TRBV6-5, the J call TRBJ1-6; the match to TRBD1 covers 10 bases. The CDR3 consists of 14 residues. Germline V gives CDR1 MNHEY, CDR2 SVGAGI. Germline trimming cut 10 bases from V and 9 bases from J; bases unmatched to any gene: 9. CDR3 loop: CATSSRDRGSPLHF. Written as DNA, the CDR3 is TGTGCCACTTCGAGCCGGGACAGGGGTTCACCCCTCCACTTT.

The chain is built from TRBV4-2 and TRBJ1-5; 9 bases agree with TRBD1. The germline CDR1 and CDR2 sequences are LGHNA and YNFKEQ. Trimming removed 8 bases from V and 4 bases from J; junction bases left unmatched: 3. The CDR3 loop spans 13 amino acids. The CDR3 DNA sequence: TGTGCCAGCGCGGACAGGGGAAATCAGCCCCAGCATTTT. This translates into CASADRGNQPQHF.

The rearrangement uses TRBV5-4 and TRBJ1-1; D remains unclear. The length of the CDR3 is 15 residues. Germline CDR1 SGHNT, CDR2 YYREEE (reference sequence). V was shortened by 1 base and J by 0 bases, with 10 bases between the two germline ends. The CDR3 sequence is CASSLYPYLNTEAFF. CDR3 DNA: TGTGCCAGCAGCTTGTATCCCTACTTGAACACTGAAGCTTTCTTT.

V gene TRBV20-1 combines with J gene TRBJ2-7, with TRBD2 as a possible D gene (7 bases). Germline-derived CDR1 and CDR2 are DFQATT and SNEGSKA (reference sequence). The CDR3 runs to 16 residues. V lost 3 bases and J lost 5, with 23 bases in between. The CDR3: CSASGHAGAGRNEQYF. The CDR3 DNA sequence: TGCAGTGCTAGTGGGCACGCGGGGGCGGGGAGGAACGAGCAGTACTTC.

V is TRBV7-9 and J is TRBJ2-7; D ambiguous. Germline assignment: CDR1 SEHNR and CDR2 FQNEAQ (reference sequence). The CDR3 length is 15 residues. Between the trimmed V and J ends, which lost 1 base and 5 bases, there was a span of 15 bases. This CDR3 is CASSLVSIQMHEQYF. The CDR3, as DNA: TGTGCCAGCAGCTTAGTTAGCATCCAAATGCACGAGCAGTACTTC.

The chain is built from TRBV30 and TRBJ1-1; D unresolved. CDR1 is GTSNPN and CDR2 is SVGIG in the germline V gene (reference sequence). The V gene lost 0 bases and the J gene lost 1 base, with 6 bases spanning the gap. This CDR3 spans 13 amino acids. The CDR3, as DNA: TGTGCCTGGAGTGTAATGGCGAACACTGAAGCTTTCTTT. As protein: CAWSVMANTEAFF.

This chain uses TRBV6-5 with TRBJ1-1; a possible D gene is TRBD1 (5 bases). The V end was cut by 8 bases, the J end by 0 bases, with 13 bases between. The CDR3 extends over 14 amino acids. Germline CDR1 and CDR2: MNHEY and SVGAGI. CDR3 sequence (DNA): TGTGCCAGCGGCCCCTGGGGGGTGAACACTGAAGCTTTCTTT. Translation: CASGPWGVNTEAFF.

This clone was observed once. This specimen includes other DNA sequences encoding the same CDR3. V gene TRBV6-5 combines with J gene TRBJ1-2; TRBD1 agrees at 7 bases. V lost 0 bases and J lost 0; bases outside the gene matches: 1. In germline, CDR1 is MNHEY, CDR2 SVGAGI. CDR3 size: 15 residues. CDR3 coding DNA: TGTGCCAGCAGTTACTCAGGGACAGCTAACTATGGCTACACCTTC. Translation gives CASSYSGTANYGYTF.

This chain connects TRBV14 to TRBJ1-3, with 7 bases identical to TRBD1. V shed 4 bases, J shed 0 bases, and the junction held 9 bases outside the gene matches. CDR3 length: 17 amino acids. CDR1 SGHDN and CDR2 FVKESK come from the germline V gene. CDR3 DNA sequence: TGTGCCAGCAGCCCCACCTTGGGACAGCTCTCTGGAAACACCATATATTTT. Protein product: CASSPTLGQLSGNTIYF.

This clone was seen once. The rearrangement joins TRBV29-1 to TRBJ1-4, with D possibly TRBD1 on 5 matching bases. This CDR3 is built from 15 residues. The V end lost 0 bases, the J end lost 0 bases, and 8 bases lay between the germline ends. CDR1 and CDR2 (germline): SQVTM, ANQGSEA. The CDR3 nucleotides are TGCAGCGTTGAAGATACAGGAGCAACTAATGAAAAACTGTTTTTT. Its translation is CSVEDTGATNEKLFF.

The V call is TRBV10-3, the J call TRBJ2-5; 11 positions match TRBD1. V lost 9 bases, J lost 1 base, and 1 base stayed unmatched. The V gene's germline CDR1 is ENHRY and CDR2 SYGVKD. The CDR3 has 13 amino acids. CDR3 nucleotide sequence: TGTGCCATGGGACAGGGGGGCCAAGAGACCCAGTACTTC. Its protein product is CAMGQGGQETQYF.

The rearrangement links TRBV7-2 to TRBJ1-5; no definite D call. V lost 0 bases to trimming and J lost 1 base, with 7 bases between them. CDR1 is SGHTA and CDR2 is FQGNSA in the germline V gene. CDR3 length equals 15 residues. CDR3 loop: CASSLAIGSNQPQHF. The CDR3 DNA reads as TGTGCCAGCAGCTTAGCGATCGGGAGCAATCAGCCCCAGCATTTT.

The rearrangement links TRBV3-1 (or the pseudogene TRBV3-2) to TRBJ1-4; no clear D gene. The CDR3 length is 15 residues. Looked up from germline, CDR1 is LGHDT and CDR2 is YNNKEL (reference sequence). The germline V and J ends were trimmed by 5 bases and 8 bases, with 18 bases remaining between them. The CDR3 here is CASSSHTGASEKLFF. The CDR3 bases are TGTGCCAGCAGCTCCCACACGGGAGCAAGCGAAAAACTGTTTTTT.

The chain couples TRBV3-1 (or the pseudogene TRBV3-2) to TRBJ1-1; perhaps TRBD1 as D (6 bases). The germline V and J ends were trimmed by 5 bases and 3 bases, with 13 bases remaining between them. CDR1 and CDR2 (germline): LGHDT, YNNKEL (reference sequence). There are 14 residues in the CDR3. The CDR3 DNA reads TGTGCCAGCAGCGCAGGGGTTTTGCACACTGAAGCTTTCTTT. As protein: CASSAGVLHTEAFF.

This chain joins TRBV28 and TRBJ2-3, with D possibly being TRBD1 (6 bases). The CDR3 length is 14 residues. The germline V and J ends were trimmed by 6 bases and 6 bases, with 16 bases remaining between them. Germline V gene sequence: CDR1 MDHEN, CDR2 SYDVKM. As DNA, the CDR3 is TGTGCCAGCAGCCGGCAGGGGCTTTTGGATACGCAGTATTTT. This translates into CASSRQGLLDTQYF. The full variable domain, its missing parts supplied by reference TRBV28 and TRBJ2-3, is DVKVTQSSRYLVKRTGEKVFLECVQDMDHENMFWYRQDPGLGLRLIYFSYDVKMKEKGDIPEGYSVSREKKERFSLILESASTNQTSMYLCASSRQGLLDTQYFGPGTRLTVL.

This clone was found once. The chain recombines TRBV7-2 with TRBJ1-5; 7 bases fit TRBD1. CDR1 is SGHTA and CDR2 is FQGNSA in the germline V gene. Losses at the gene ends were 4 bases for V and 6 bases for J; bases not matched to a gene: 6. CDR3 length: 14 amino acids. CDR3 residues: CASSSTGVGQPQHF. The CDR3 DNA follows: TGTGCCAGCAGCTCAACAGGGGTGGGTCAGCCCCAGCATTTT.

J is TRBJ2-5 and V is TRBV11-1; D gene ambiguous. The germline V and J ends were trimmed by 1 base and 5 bases, with 11 bases remaining between them. The germline V gene has CDR1 SGHAT and CDR2 FQDESV (reference sequence). The CDR3 has 14 residues. CDR3 amino acids: CASSLGLIGETQYF. CDR3 DNA sequence: TGTGCCAGCAGCTTAGGACTGATTGGTGAGACCCAGTACTTC.

The table lists this clone with a count of one. The V call is TRBV18, the J call TRBJ2-7; 7 positions agree with TRBD2. The V segment lost 6 bases and the J segment 1 base; nucleotides outside the gene matches: 3. The CDR3 runs 13 residues. Germline V gene sequence: CDR1 KGHSH, CDR2 LQKENI. The CDR3 nucleotides are TGTGCCAGCTCGCTGGGGGGGTCCTACGAGCAGTACTTC. Translating gives CASSLGGSYEQYF.

The chain uses TRBV6-1 and TRBJ2-1; 7 nucleotides line up with TRBD1. The CDR3 totals 16 residues. In germline, CDR1 is MNHNS, CDR2 SASEGT. V gave up 0 bases and J gave up 7 bases; unmatched junction bases: 9. In nucleotides, the CDR3 is TGTGCCAGCAGTGAAGCTGACAGGGTACTTGGGAATGAGCAGTTCTTC. It is translated as CASSEADRVLGNEQFF.

The CDR3 sequence: CASSYLAGTSTDTQYF. The DNA for the CDR3 is TGCGCCAGCAGCTATCTAGCGGGAACTAGCACAGATACGCAGTATTTT. The genes are TRBV5-1 and TRBJ2-3; 9 bases are shared with TRBD2. The CDR3 runs 16 residues. Trimming at V came to 3 bases and at J to 0 bases, leaving 5 bases not matched to a gene. From germline, CDR1 is SGHRS and CDR2 YFSETQ.

The rearrangement uses TRBV9 and TRBJ2-3; 11 bases match TRBD2. V dropped 2 bases and J dropped 1; count of bases not matched to a gene: 9. Per germline, CDR1 SGDLS and CDR2 YYNGEE. The CDR3 consists of 18 residues. Here the CDR3 reads CASSVGIAGGPGTDTQYF. CDR3 sequence (DNA): TGTGCCAGCAGCGTTGGGATAGCGGGGGGGCCTGGCACAGATACGCAGTATTTT.

The chain joins TRBV18 to TRBJ2-3; D is uncertain. Germline V CDR1 and CDR2: KGHSH, LQKENI. Trimming pared 3 bases from V and 3 bases from J, leaving 4 bases between. The CDR3 loop spans 12 amino acids. CDR3 DNA sequence: TGTGCCAGCTCACCGGCTACAGATACGCAGTATTTT. This encodes CASSPATDTQYF.

This clone was detected only a few times. CDR3 loop: CASRLSSYNEQFF. CDR3 nucleotide sequence: TGTGCCAGCAGACTGAGCTCCTACAATGAGCAGTTCTTC. The J gene is TRBJ2-1, the V gene TRBV28; D ambiguous. CDR1 is MDHEN, CDR2 SYDVKM, per germline. V dropped 6 bases and J dropped 0 bases, with 6 bases sitting between them. The length of the CDR3 is 13 residues.

This sequence joins TRBV27 and TRBJ1-6; TRBD1 matches 7 bases. CDR1 MNHEY and CDR2 SMNVEV come from the germline V gene (reference sequence). Trimming cost V 5 bases and J 10 bases; bases outside gene matches: 14. The CDR3 runs 16 residues. CDR3 DNA: TGTGCCAGCAGTGCGTTACAGGGGTATTCAGTCTCACCCCTCCACTTT. Translated: CASSALQGYSVSPLHF.

The rearrangement uses TRBV9 and TRBJ1-2; TRBD1 matches 10 bases. The CDR3 extends over 15 amino acids. V lost 3 bases, J lost 8 bases, and 10 bases stayed unmatched. CDR1 is SGDLS and CDR2 is YYNGEE in the germline V gene. For the CDR3, the DNA is TGTGCCAGCAGCGCCCCCGGACAGGGGGTGACGGGCTACACCTTC. Its protein product is CASSAPGQGVTGYTF.

The J gene is TRBJ2-2, the V gene TRBV11-2; maybe TRBD2 (5 bases). This CDR3 contains 14 residues. From germline, CDR1 is SGHAT and CDR2 FQNNGV. V shed 5 bases and J shed 4 bases, with 11 bases lying between them. Here the CDR3 DNA reads TGTGCCAGCAGCCCCGGGGTTTCCACCGGGGAGCTGTTTTTT. Translating it yields CASSPGVSTGELFF.

The chain uses TRBV27 and TRBJ2-2; D might be TRBD1 (5 bases). There are 18 residues in the CDR3. Between the trimmed V and J ends, which lost 2 bases and 2 bases, there was a span of 18 bases. CDR1 MNHEY and CDR2 SMNVEV come from the germline V gene (reference sequence). The CDR3 DNA follows: TGTGCCAGCAGTTTACGGTGGTCGACAGCCTCAAACACCGGGGAGCTGTTTTTT. Translated, it gives CASSLRWSTASNTGELFF.

This clone has a handful of counts. The chain recombines TRBV18 with TRBJ1-1, with TRBD1 as a possible D gene (6 bases). Germline assignment: CDR1 KGHSH and CDR2 LQKENI. V gave up 3 bases and J gave up 10 bases, with 12 bases separating them. The CDR3 runs 12 residues. CDR3 residues: CASSPRGSGAFF. CDR3 coding DNA: TGTGCCAGCTCACCTAGGGGGTCGGGAGCTTTCTTT.

This clone has more than one count but fewer than ten. This sequence joins TRBV3-1 (or the pseudogene TRBV3-2) and TRBJ1-1; TRBD1 is a possible D gene (5 bases). With 4 bases removed from V and 0 bases from J, the gap between germline ends came to 6 bases. Germline V lookup: CDR1 LGHDT, CDR2 YNNKEL (reference sequence). This CDR3 has 13 amino acids. CDR3 sequence: CASSLQVNTEAFF. The CDR3 nucleotides read TGTGCCAGCAGCCTACAGGTGAACACTGAAGCTTTCTTT.

This chain connects TRBV7-6 to TRBJ1-2, with D possibly TRBD1 on 6 matching bases. Germline V CDR1 and CDR2: SGHVS, FNYEAQ. The germline V and J ends were trimmed by 1 base and 4 bases, with 16 bases remaining between them. CDR3 size: 16 residues. The CDR3 here is CASSLGGGQMSYGYTF. As DNA, the CDR3 is TGTGCCAGCAGCTTAGGAGGCGGACAGATGAGCTATGGCTACACCTTC.